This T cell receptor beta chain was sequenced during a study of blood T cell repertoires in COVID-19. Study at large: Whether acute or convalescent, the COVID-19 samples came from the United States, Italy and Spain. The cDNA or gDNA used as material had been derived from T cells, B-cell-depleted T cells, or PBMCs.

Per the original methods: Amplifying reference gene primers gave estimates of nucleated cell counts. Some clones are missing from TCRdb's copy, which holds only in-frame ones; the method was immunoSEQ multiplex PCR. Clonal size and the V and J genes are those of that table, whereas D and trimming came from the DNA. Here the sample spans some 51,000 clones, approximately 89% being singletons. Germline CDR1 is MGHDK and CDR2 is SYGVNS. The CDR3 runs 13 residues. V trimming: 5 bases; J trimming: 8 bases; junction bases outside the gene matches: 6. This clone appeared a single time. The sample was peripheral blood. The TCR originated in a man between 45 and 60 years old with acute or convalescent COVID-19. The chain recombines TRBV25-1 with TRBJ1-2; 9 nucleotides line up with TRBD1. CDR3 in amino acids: CASSRRTGEGYTF. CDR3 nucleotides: TGTGCCAGCAGTAGAAGGACAGGGGAAGGCTACACCTTC.